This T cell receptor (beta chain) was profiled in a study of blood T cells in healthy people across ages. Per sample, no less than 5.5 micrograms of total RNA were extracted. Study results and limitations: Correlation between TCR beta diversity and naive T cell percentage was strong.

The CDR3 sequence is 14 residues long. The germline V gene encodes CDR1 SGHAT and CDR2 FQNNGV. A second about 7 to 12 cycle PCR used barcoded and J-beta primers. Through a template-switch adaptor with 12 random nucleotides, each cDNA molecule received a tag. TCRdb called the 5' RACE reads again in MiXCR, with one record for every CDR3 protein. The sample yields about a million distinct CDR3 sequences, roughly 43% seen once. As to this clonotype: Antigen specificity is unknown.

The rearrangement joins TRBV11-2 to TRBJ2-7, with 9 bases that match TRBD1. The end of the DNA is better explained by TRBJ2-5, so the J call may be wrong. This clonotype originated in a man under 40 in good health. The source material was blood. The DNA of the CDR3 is TGTGCCAGCAGCCGGTACAGGGGGCGGGAGACCCAGTACTTC. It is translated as CASSRYRGRETQYF.